One and the same sample provided the 12 T cell receptor beta chains below, sequenced in a study of a mutant IDH1 vaccine in newly diagnosed glioma. Time point denoted: week 11, during vaccination. Doses consisted of 300 ug of mutant IDH1 20-mer peptide each, paired with topical imiquimod. The protocol was immunoSEQ multiplex PCR, while the TCRdb copy is restricted to in-frame clones and leaves out a portion. In the table there are some 60,000 clones, more than 80% of which are singletons. Their antigen targets remain unknown. The sample in question was PBMCs, obtained from a glioma patient whose treatment included an IDH1 peptide vaccine. The receptors stem from a man aged 25-45 years with glioma.

This sequence joins TRBV5-6 and TRBJ2-6; unclear D gene. The V gene's germline CDR1 is SGHDT and CDR2 YYEEEE. The CDR3 contains 16 residues. V lost 0 bases and J 0 bases, leaving 7 bases between the germline ends. The DNA of the CDR3 is TGTGCCAGCAGCTTGGGGCTTAGCTCTGGGGCCAACGTCCTGACTTTC. The encoded protein is CASSLGLSSGANVLTF.

This chain connects TRBV5-5 to TRBJ2-1; weak D call: TRBD2 (5 bases). Germline CDR1 SGHKS, CDR2 YYEKEE (reference sequence). This CDR3 is 13 amino acids long. With 4 bases removed from V and 13 bases from J, the gap between germline ends came to 18 bases. The CDR3 protein is CASSGRAYLFQFF. DNA for the CDR3: TGTGCCAGCAGCGGGCGGGCGTACCTGTTTCAGTTCTTC.

J is TRBJ2-5 and V is TRBV2; 12 positions match TRBD2. The trim removed 4 bases at V and 5 bases at J, leaving 8 bases unmatched. CDR3 length: 16 residues. The germline V gene has CDR1 SNHLY and CDR2 FYNNEI. The CDR3 nucleotides are TGTGCCAGCAGTGGCTTACTAGCGGGGGGCGGTGAGACCCAGTACTTC. It specifies CASSGLLAGGGETQYF. Using reference TRBV2 and TRBJ2-5 for the parts outside the CDR3, the full variable domain is EPEVTQTPSHQVTQMGQEVILRCVPISNHLYFYWYRQILGQKVEFLVSFYNNEISEKSEIFDDQFSVERPDGSNFTLKIRSTKLEDSAMYFCASSGLLAGGGETQYFGPGTRLLVL.

The chain joins TRBV30 to TRBJ1-4; 7 bases align to TRBD1. Losses at the gene ends were 4 bases for V and 5 bases for J; bases not matched to a gene: 7. The CDR3 contains 14 residues. The V gene's germline CDR1 is GTSNPN and CDR2 SVGIG (reference sequence). The CDR3 DNA reads TGTGCCTGGAATAGACCGGGACAGAATGAAAAACTGTTTTTT. Translation: CAWNRPGQNEKLFF. Full variable domain (outside the CDR3, taken from reference TRBV30 and TRBJ1-4): SQTIHQWPATLVQPVGSPLSLECTVEGTSNPNLYWYRQAAGRGLQLLFYSVGIGQISSEVPQNLSASRPQDRQFILSSKKLLLSDSGFYLCAWNRPGQNEKLFFGSGTQLSVL.

This clone was counted a few times. The gene calls are TRBV9 and TRBJ2-6; D possibly corresponds to TRBD1 (5 bases). V lost 3 bases to trimming and J lost 4 bases, with 11 bases between them. Germline values: CDR1 SGDLS, CDR2 YYNGEE. The CDR3 runs 15 residues. CDR3: CASSARDEGANVLTF. The CDR3 nucleotides read TGTGCCAGCAGCGCCAGGGATGAGGGGGCCAACGTCCTGACTTTC.

The chain is built from TRBV5-1 and TRBJ2-5; D is possibly TRBD1 or TRBD2 (5 bases each). The CDR3 is 14 amino acids. V lost 0 bases and J 5 bases, leaving 11 bases between the germline ends. Germline V CDR1 and CDR2: SGHRS, YFSETQ. The CDR3 here is CASSLAGREETQYF. The CDR3 DNA reads as TGCGCCAGCAGCTTGGCCGGCAGGGAGGAGACCCAGTACTTC.

This clone was observed a handful of times. The chain employs TRBV30 and TRBJ1-1; no firm D call. Trimming pared 2 bases from V and 4 bases from J, leaving 11 bases between. This CDR3 has 13 residues. CDR1 is GTSNPN, CDR2 SVGIG, per germline (reference sequence). CDR3 region: CAWSSSGSTEAFF. The CDR3 DNA reads as TGTGCCTGGAGTTCCTCAGGTTCCACTGAAGCTTTCTTT.

This clone was seen a single time. The J gene is TRBJ2-1, the V gene TRBV30, with D possibly TRBD2 on 6 matching bases. V was clipped by 1 base and J by 4 bases, with 11 bases between them. Germline V gene lookup returns CDR1 GTSNPN and CDR2 SVGIG (reference sequence). The CDR3 extends over 14 amino acids. CDR3 in amino acids: CAWSGLLAYNEQFF. As DNA, the CDR3 is TGTGCCTGGAGTGGGCTACTAGCATACAATGAGCAGTTCTTC.

The chain joins TRBV19 to TRBJ2-1; 7 bases agree with TRBD1. The V and J ends lost 5 bases and 4 bases, in that order; junction bases with no gene match: 2. This CDR3 is built from 13 residues. CDR1 is LNHDA, CDR2 SQIVND, per germline (reference sequence). CDR3 coding DNA: TGTGCCAGTAGTCGGGGACAGTACAATGAGCAGTTCTTC. Residues: CASSRGQYNEQFF.

As regards this clone: The junction departs from germline at one end; a sequencing error may be responsible. The chain uses TRBV14 and TRBJ2-1; TRBD2 is a possible D gene (6 bases). This CDR3 has 12 amino acids. Germline assignment: CDR1 SGHDN and CDR2 FVKESK. CDR3 loop: CASSYTRRTMVF. The CDR3 coding sequence is TGTGCCAGCAGCTACACGAGGAGGACTATGGTCTTC.

V is TRBV27 and J is TRBJ2-1; D not certain. This CDR3 spans 14 amino acids. Germline values: CDR1 MNHEY, CDR2 SMNVEV (reference sequence). V dropped 4 bases and J dropped 6 bases, with 13 bases sitting between them. The CDR3 is CASSSVAVFNEQFF. The CDR3 DNA sequence: TGTGCCAGCAGTTCAGTGGCAGTATTCAATGAGCAGTTCTTC.

This chain uses TRBV6-1 with TRBJ2-7; D unresolved. Per germline, CDR1 MNHNS and CDR2 SASEGT. V was clipped by 7 bases and J by 2 bases, with 12 bases between them. CDR3 length: 13 residues. CDR3 nucleotides: TGTGCCAGCACCAGGAGCGAAACCTACGAGCAGTACTTC. Amino acid sequence: CASTRSETYEQYF.